One sample yielded the 14 T cell receptor beta chains listed below, sequenced in a study of blood T cell repertoires in COVID-19. Assay used: immunoSEQ multiplex PCR; TCRdb lists only in-frame clones, some missing. This sample yields 240,000 or so clones, of which around 87% are seen a single time; 6% to 9% belongs to the top ten. The material sequenced was peripheral blood. The origin of the receptors is a man aged 60-69 years who had recovered from COVID-19.

The V call is TRBV25-1, the J call TRBJ1-2; D is ambiguous. The V end was cut by 11 bases, the J end by 2 bases, with 12 bases between. CDR3 length equals 12 residues. Germline lookup yields CDR1 MGHDK and CDR2 SYGVNS. This CDR3 reads CASGEGNYGYTF. As DNA, the CDR3 is TGTGCCTCCGGGGAAGGGAACTATGGCTACACCTTC.

This chain links TRBV4-1 with TRBJ2-3; D is unclear. The CDR3 sequence is 15 residues long. V was clipped by 0 bases and J by 2 bases, with 9 bases between them. The germline gives CDR1 MGHRA, CDR2 YSYEKL. The CDR3 DNA sequence: TGCGCCAGCAGCCAAGAATACAGAGCCACAGATACGCAGTATTTT. This codes for CASSQEYRATDTQYF.

V gene TRBV9 combines with J gene TRBJ1-5; D perhaps matches TRBD1 (5 bases). CDR1 is SGDLS, CDR2 YYNGEE, per germline. The CDR3 is 14 residues long. V lost 3 bases and J 9 bases, leaving 16 bases between the germline ends. CDR3 region: CASSALPGGGPQHF. The CDR3 DNA sequence: TGTGCCAGCAGCGCCCTGCCGGGGGGTGGGCCCCAGCATTTT.

In DNA, the CDR3 is TGTGCCAGCAGCCCCTGGGACAGGGCTAATAATTCACCCCTCCACTTT. Encoded protein: CASSPWDRANNSPLHF. The gene calls are TRBV3-1 (or the pseudogene TRBV3-2) and TRBJ1-6; 9 nucleotides agree with TRBD1. This CDR3 has 16 amino acids. V gave up 4 bases and J gave up 5 bases; unmatched junction bases: 6. Germline V lookup: CDR1 LGHDT, CDR2 YNNKEL (reference sequence).

The chain joins TRBV27 to TRBJ1-4; possibly TRBD1 for D (6 bases). Trimming removed 6 bases from V and 0 bases from J, with 11 bases in between. The CDR3 has 15 amino acids. Germline lookup yields CDR1 MNHEY and CDR2 SMNVEV (reference sequence). CDR3 amino acids: CASRRRQATNEKLFF. Written as DNA, the CDR3 is TGTGCCAGCAGGAGGAGACAGGCAACTAATGAAAAACTGTTTTTT.

This clone was observed a handful of times. This chain links TRBV4-1 with TRBJ2-1; tentatively, D is TRBD1 (6 bases). Trimming removed 0 bases at V and 4 bases at J, with 19 bases between. The CDR3 totals 18 residues. Germline loops: CDR1 MGHRA, CDR2 YSYEKL. The CDR3 spells CASSQDIATGDPYNEQFF. The CDR3, as DNA: TGCGCCAGCAGCCAAGATATAGCGACAGGAGACCCTTACAATGAGCAGTTCTTC.

The chain recombines TRBV7-2 with TRBJ2-3, with D perhaps TRBD2 (6 bases). V lost 4 bases and J 12 bases, leaving 20 bases between the germline ends. The CDR3 loop spans 14 amino acids. In germline, CDR1 is SGHTA, CDR2 FQGNSA. CDR3 DNA: TGTGCCAGCAGCTACCTAGGCGAACGGAGGGCACAGTATTTT. Its protein product is CASSYLGERRAQYF.

The gene calls are TRBV5-1 and TRBJ2-3, with 15 bases identical to TRBD2. CDR1 SGHRS and CDR2 YFSETQ come from the germline V gene. This CDR3 is 16 amino acids long. The V and J ends lost 4 bases and 2 bases, in that order; junction bases with no gene match: 2. The CDR3 loop reads CASSRTSGGATDTQYF. CDR3 nucleotide sequence: TGCGCCAGCAGCCGGACTAGCGGGGGGGCCACAGATACGCAGTATTTT.

CDR3 DNA: TGTGCCACCAGTGACCCCGACGGGAACTATGGCTACACCTTC. This gives the protein CATSDPDGNYGYTF. The V and J genes are TRBV24-1 and TRBJ1-2; D is ambiguous. V was clipped by 4 bases and J by 2 bases, with 10 bases between them. CDR3 length: 14 amino acids. Germline CDR1 KGHDR, CDR2 SFDVKD.

The rearrangement links TRBV2 to TRBJ1-5, with TRBD1 as a possible D gene (5 bases). CDR1 is SNHLY and CDR2 is FYNNEI in the germline V gene. V was cut by 6 bases and J by 0 bases, with 12 bases left in between. This CDR3 comprises 15 residues. The DNA for the CDR3 is TGTGCCAGCAGGATGGAGGGGTATAGCAATCAGCCCCAGCATTTT. As protein: CASRMEGYSNQPQHF.

The V call is TRBV7-7, the J call TRBJ2-2, with D perhaps TRBD2 (6 bases). V gave up 4 bases and J gave up 1 base, with 13 bases separating them. The CDR3 totals 16 residues. CDR1 and CDR2 (germline): SSHAT, FNYEAQ (reference sequence). The CDR3 is CASSSSGTQNTGELFF. DNA for the CDR3: TGTGCCAGCAGCTCATCCGGGACTCAGAACACCGGGGAGCTGTTTTTT.

This chain connects TRBV7-2 to TRBJ2-1; D ambiguous. CDR1 is SGHTA, CDR2 FQGNSA, per germline. Between the trimmed V and J ends, which lost 5 bases and 0 bases, there was a span of 14 bases. CDR3 length: 16 amino acids. The CDR3 nucleotides read TGTGCCAGCAGCCCTACACCGACAAGCTCCTACAATGAGCAGTTCTTC. Amino acid sequence: CASSPTPTSSYNEQFF.

The genes are TRBV27 and TRBJ1-1, with 7 bases aligning to TRBD1. CDR3 length equals 13 residues. The junction had 4 bases not matched to a gene; V was cut back by 6 bases and J by 3 bases. From germline, CDR1 is MNHEY and CDR2 SMNVEV (reference sequence). CDR3 in DNA: TGTGCCAGCAGGACCACAGGGGACACTGAAGCTTTCTTT. This codes for CASRTTGDTEAFF.

V usage is TRBV18 and J usage is TRBJ2-2; TRBD1 might be the D (6 bases). CDR3 length equals 15 residues. CDR1 is KGHSH and CDR2 is LQKENI in the germline V gene. V lost 3 bases to trimming and J lost 5 bases, with 13 bases between them. DNA of the CDR3: TGTGCCAGCTCACCGCAGGGGCGCGGGACCGGGGAGCTGTTTTTT. Translated, it gives CASSPQGRGTGELFF.